The sequence of this TCR beta chain was determined in a study of blood T cell repertoires in COVID-19. Across the whole study: Acute and convalescent COVID-19 specimens originated in the United States, Italy and Spain.

Germline CDR1 is SGDLS and CDR2 is YYNGEE. The CDR3 contains 14 residues. V shed 4 bases and J shed 4 bases, with 14 bases lying between them. Authors' analysis steps: Nucleated cell counts were estimated from reference gene primer amplification. Using immunoSEQ multiplex PCR, the repertoire was profiled, and TCRdb retains in-frame clones only, with some absent. D and trimming were read from the DNA, whereas the V and J calls and clone size are those reported in that table. The repertoire holds about 360,000 clones, with approximately 86% as singletons. The sequencing input was peripheral blood. The V and J genes are TRBV9 and TRBJ1-1, with D possibly TRBD1 on 6 matching bases. The receptor was derived from a woman aged 60-75 years with COVID-19, enrolled during active disease. CDR3 nucleotide sequence: TGTGCCAGCAGCCTACAGGGTGCGGGCACTGAAGCTTTCTTT. It yields the protein CASSLQGAGTEAFF.